Following are 16 T cell receptor beta chains from one sample sequenced in a study of shared clonotypes between healthy human individuals (TCRdb year 2020). The method was the immunoSEQ multiplex PCR assay. TCRdb re-hosts the immuneACCESS table, in-frame sequences only. Its copies lack some clones; in the studies checked, an unresolved V gene accounts for under half of them, and the cause for the rest is not known. In all, the sample holds around 450,000 clones, and 79% of those were seen once. The top ten hold less than 15% of the sample. The sequenced material came from PBMCs. The receptor source for this set is a woman aged 40 to 50 in good health. Some clones in this sample may be carry-over from other donors' samples.

V gene TRBV5-4 combines with J gene TRBJ2-2, with D possibly matching TRBD2 (6 bases). CDR3 length equals 15 residues. Germline loops: CDR1 SGHNT, CDR2 YYREEE (reference sequence). Trimming stripped 4 bases from V and 4 bases from J, with 14 bases between. The CDR3 is CASSQRASVTGELFF. The CDR3 region has the DNA TGTGCCAGCAGCCAACGGGCTAGCGTCACCGGGGAGCTGTTTTTT.

The gene calls are TRBV6-5 and TRBJ2-7; 10 nucleotides agree with TRBD1. Trimming at V came to 6 bases and at J to 3 bases, leaving 8 bases not matched to a gene. CDR1 and CDR2 from the germline V gene are MNHEY and SVGAGI. This CDR3 has 15 residues. The CDR3 reads CASSLSGTGVYEQYF. CDR3 DNA: TGTGCCAGCAGCCTCTCCGGGACAGGGGTCTACGAGCAGTACTTC.

The rearrangement joins TRBV5-1 to TRBJ2-2; TRBD1 aligns across 8 bases. Germline values: CDR1 SGHRS, CDR2 YFSETQ. J gave up 6 bases and V 4 bases, and 8 bases lay outside the gene matches. The CDR3 spans 15 residues. CDR3 amino acids: CASSPDRGGAGELFF. CDR3 DNA: TGCGCCAGCAGCCCCGACAGGGGTGGTGCCGGGGAGCTGTTTTTT.

The rearrangement joins TRBV5-1 to TRBJ2-5; weak D call: TRBD1 (6 bases). Germline V gives CDR1 SGHRS, CDR2 YFSETQ. With 2 bases removed from V and 1 base from J, the gap between germline ends came to 9 bases. This CDR3 region has 14 residues. CDR3 DNA: TGCGCCAGCAGCTTACAGGGTTCCCAAGAGACCCAGTACTTC. Residues: CASSLQGSQETQYF.

The genes are TRBV7-8 and TRBJ2-2; the D gene could be TRBD1 or TRBD2 (5 bases each). The ends were cut back, 4 bases at V and 5 bases at J, with 20 bases in the middle. In germline, CDR1 is SGHVS, CDR2 FQNEAQ. There are 17 residues in the CDR3. In DNA, the CDR3 is TGTGCCAGCAGCTCAGGACCCCGGGGACCCGCAACCGGGGAGCTGTTTTTT. Residues: CASSSGPRGPATGELFF.

Turning to this clone: This sample also contains other DNA sequences that code for the same CDR3. V and J are TRBV7-2 and TRBJ2-4; the match to TRBD1 covers 8 bases. V dropped 3 bases and J dropped 6; count of bases not matched to a gene: 7. Looked up from germline, CDR1 is SGHTA and CDR2 is FQGNSA. There are 15 residues in the CDR3. CDR3 loop: CASSLVGGQGNIQYF. DNA of the CDR3: TGTGCCAGCAGCTTGGTGGGAGGACAGGGAAACATTCAGTACTTC.

This clone was counted ten times or more. The rearrangement joins TRBV20-1 to TRBJ2-7, with TRBD2 as a possible D gene (6 bases). V dropped 6 bases and J dropped 1 base, with 7 bases sitting between them. Per the germline V gene, CDR1 is DFQATT and CDR2 is SNEGSKA (reference sequence). The CDR3 length is 11 residues. The CDR3 reads CSAEGSYEQYF. Here the CDR3 DNA reads TGCAGTGCGGAGGGATCCTACGAGCAGTACTTC.

In this sample, this clone turned up a few times. The chain carries TRBV2 and TRBJ1-5; D remains ambiguous. Germline CDR1 and CDR2: SNHLY and FYNNEI. The CDR3 consists of 14 residues. V lost 2 bases and J lost 1, with 6 bases in between. This CDR3 reads CASSELRSNQPQHF. As DNA, the CDR3 is TGTGCCAGCAGTGAATTACGCAGCAATCAGCCCCAGCATTTT.

This clone was picked up one time. The genes are TRBV5-1 and TRBJ2-7, with TRBD1 identical over 8 bases. J was trimmed by 1 base and V by 5 bases; bases with no gene match: 8. CDR3 size: 15 residues. Germline CDR1 and CDR2: SGHRS and YFSETQ. CDR3 bases: TGCGCCAGCAGGAAGGACAGGGTTTGGTCCTACGAGCAGTACTTC. It specifies CASRKDRVWSYEQYF.

The chain couples TRBV7-9 to TRBJ2-7; 7 nucleotides match TRBD1. The CDR3 runs 14 residues. Trimming at V came to 4 bases and at J to 5 bases, leaving 8 bases not matched to a gene. The germline V gene encodes CDR1 SEHNR and CDR2 FQNEAQ (reference sequence). The CDR3 is CASSSGLTGNEQYF. DNA for the CDR3: TGTGCCAGCAGCTCGGGGCTGACAGGGAACGAGCAGTACTTC.

This sequence joins TRBV25-1 and TRBJ1-2; possibly TRBD1 for D (6 bases). Per the germline V gene, CDR1 is MGHDK and CDR2 is SYGVNS. The CDR3 loop spans 13 amino acids. V lost 5 bases and J 5 bases, leaving 12 bases between the germline ends. The CDR3 bases are TGTGCCAGCAGTTGGGGGACAAAGTATGGCTACACCTTC. Amino acids: CASSWGTKYGYTF.

The gene calls are TRBV28 and TRBJ2-2; D unresolved. Germline CDR1 and CDR2: MDHEN and SYDVKM. Trimming removed 6 bases at V and 6 bases at J, with 8 bases between. This CDR3 spans 12 amino acids. CDR3 protein: CASSRPSGELFF. The DNA for the CDR3 is TGTGCCAGCAGCCGCCCGTCCGGGGAGCTGTTTTTT.

This clone was counted many times. This chain connects TRBV9 to TRBJ2-3; 11 bases align to TRBD2. V trimming: 3 bases; J trimming: 0 bases; junction bases outside the gene matches: 3. CDR1 SGDLS and CDR2 YYNGEE come from the germline V gene. CDR3 size: 16 residues. CDR3 DNA: TGTGCCAGCAGCGAGGGACTAGCGGTTAGCACAGATACGCAGTATTTT. Translating gives CASSEGLAVSTDTQYF.

The chain links TRBV5-4 to TRBJ2-7, with TRBD1 matching 9 bases. The germline V gene encodes CDR1 SGHNT and CDR2 YYREEE (reference sequence). The CDR3 runs 14 residues. V was pared by 3 bases and J by 3 bases, with 4 bases of the junction left unmatched. CDR3 DNA sequence: TGTGCCAGCAGCTCGGGACAGGGTCACTACGAGCAGTACTTC. Translating it yields CASSSGQGHYEQYF.

V usage is TRBV6-1 and J usage is TRBJ2-7; tentative D call: TRBD1 (5 bases). The ends were cut back, 6 bases at V and 0 bases at J, with 15 bases in the middle. CDR1 is MNHNS, CDR2 SASEGT, per germline. The CDR3 spans 15 residues. DNA of the CDR3: TGTGCCAGCAGCCCATGGGGCCAAAGCTCCTACGAGCAGTACTTC. Its translation: CASSPWGQSSYEQYF.

The chain employs TRBV30 and TRBJ2-7; 9 bases line up with TRBD1. The CDR3 has 16 residues. Germline V gene sequence: CDR1 GTSNPN, CDR2 SVGIG (reference sequence). Trimming at V came to 2 bases and at J to 4 bases, leaving 12 bases not matched to a gene. The CDR3 DNA is TGTGCCTGGAGTATCCACCGGGACAGGGATTCTTACGAGCAGTACTTC. Translation gives CAWSIHRDRDSYEQYF.